The 20 T cell receptor beta chains listed next were all sequenced from one sample in a study of T cell changes during pregnancy in multiple sclerosis. TCRdb's table, derived via immunoSEQ multiplex PCR, lists solely in-frame clones and lacks some. The profile shows around 30,000 clones, 90% of them singletons. The starting material was CD8+ T cells from peripheral blood mononuclear cells, obtained in the second trimester of pregnancy. The receptors stem from a female donor with multiple sclerosis, enrolled in a pregnancy study.

The chain is built from TRBV28 and TRBJ2-3; 7 bases fit TRBD2. The CDR3 runs to 15 residues. V lost 7 bases to trimming and J lost 2 bases; unmatched junction nucleotides: 9. CDR1 is MDHEN and CDR2 is SYDVKM in the germline V gene. The CDR3 DNA reads TGTGCCAGCACGCCCGGCGGGAGCGCCACAGATACGCAGTATTTT. Amino acid sequence: CASTPGGSATDTQYF. The whole variable domain, filled in from reference TRBV28 and TRBJ2-3, reads DVKVTQSSRYLVKRTGEKVFLECVQDMDHENMFWYRQDPGLGLRLIYFSYDVKMKEKGDIPEGYSVSREKKERFSLILESASTNQTSMYLCASTPGGSATDTQYFGPGTRLTVL.

The chain recombines TRBV27 with TRBJ2-7; a weak D match, TRBD2 (5 bases). This CDR3 spans 14 amino acids. Trimming stripped 0 bases from V and 0 bases from J, with 6 bases between. Germline values: CDR1 MNHEY, CDR2 SMNVEV (reference sequence). The CDR3 sequence is CASSLSGSSYEQYF. CDR3 nucleotide sequence: TGTGCCAGCAGTTTATCAGGGAGCTCCTACGAGCAGTACTTC.

The rearrangement joins TRBV4-1 to TRBJ2-4, with 10 bases aligning to TRBD2. This CDR3 spans 16 amino acids. Germline V gives CDR1 MGHRA, CDR2 YSYEKL. The J segment lost 8 bases and the V segment lost 4 bases, leaving 11 bases of the junction unmatched. The CDR3 region is CASSPAVAGGGDIQYF. In nucleotides, the CDR3 is TGCGCCAGCAGCCCAGCTGTAGCGGGAGGAGGAGACATTCAGTACTTC.

In this sample, this clone turned up once. The CDR3 sequence is CASSLEQGALHEQYF. DNA of the CDR3: TGCGCCAGCAGCCTGGAACAGGGGGCGCTCCACGAGCAGTACTTC. The V call is TRBV5-1, the J call TRBJ2-7; 9 nucleotides agree with TRBD1. The CDR3 is 15 amino acids. The V gene's germline CDR1 is SGHRS and CDR2 YFSETQ. With V trimmed by 4 bases and J by 5 bases, 10 bases remained unmatched.

V gene TRBV7-9 combines with J gene TRBJ2-1; TRBD2 aligns across 8 bases. The CDR3 extends over 13 amino acids. From germline, CDR1 is SEHNR and CDR2 FQNEAQ (reference sequence). V lost 4 bases, J lost 9 bases, and 5 bases stayed unmatched. CDR3 loop: CASSSAGEGEQFF. The CDR3 DNA is TGTGCCAGCAGCTCAGCGGGAGAGGGTGAGCAGTTCTTC.

The chain uses TRBV4-3 and TRBJ2-3; tentative D call: TRBD1 (6 bases). The germline V gene has CDR1 LGHNA and CDR2 YSLEER. V was cut by 2 bases and J by 0 bases, with 12 bases left in between. The CDR3 has 16 residues. The CDR3 reads CASSQTGPTSTDTQYF. CDR3 nucleotide sequence: TGCGCCAGCAGCCAAACAGGGCCCACTAGCACAGATACGCAGTATTTT.

The chain combines TRBV7-9 with TRBJ2-3, with 9 bases aligning to TRBD2. The CDR3 sequence is 14 residues long. V lost 8 bases, J lost 4 bases, and 7 bases stayed unmatched. Germline CDR1 SEHNR, CDR2 FQNEAQ (reference sequence). CDR3 nucleotide sequence: TGTGCCAGCTCGGCGGGAGGGTTCTCAGATACGCAGTATTTT. This codes for CASSAGGFSDTQYF. The complete variable domain, with remaining parts taken from reference TRBV7-9 and TRBJ2-3, reads DTGVSQNPRHKITKRGQNVTFRCDPISEHNRLYWYRQTLGQGPEFLTYFQNEAQLEKSRLLSDRFSAERPKGSFSTLEIQRTEQGDSAMYLCASSAGGFSDTQYFGPGTRLTVL.

This chain connects TRBV7-8 to TRBJ2-7; 7 bases line up with TRBD2. CDR1 and CDR2 from the germline V gene are SGHVS and FQNEAQ. V lost 1 base to trimming and J lost 7 bases; unmatched junction nucleotides: 10. The CDR3 length is 15 residues. CDR3 sequence reads: CASSLESGRAREQYF. CDR3 in DNA: TGTGCCAGCAGCTTAGAAAGTGGGAGGGCCCGGGAGCAGTACTTC.

The genes are TRBV19 and TRBJ1-3; tentative D call: TRBD1 (5 bases). The CDR3 is made up of 14 amino acids. V lost 5 bases and J lost 4, with 12 bases in between. Germline V gene sequence: CDR1 LNHDA, CDR2 SQIVND (reference sequence). CDR3 bases: TGTGCCAGTAGTGCTCGGACAATAGGAAACACCATATATTTT. This encodes CASSARTIGNTIYF. The entire variable domain, with the rest obtained from reference TRBV19 and TRBJ1-3, is as follows: DGGITQSPKYLFRKEGQNVTLSCEQNLNHDAMYWYRQDPGQGLRLIYYSQIVNDFQKGDIAEGYSVSREKKESFPLTVTSAQKNPTAFYLCASSARTIGNTIYFGEGSWLTVV.

The chain links TRBV7-9 to TRBJ1-1; no definite D call. CDR3 length: 16 amino acids. Germline V gene lookup returns CDR1 SEHNR and CDR2 FQNEAQ (reference sequence). Trimming removed 5 bases from V and 0 bases from J, with 16 bases in between. CDR3 DNA sequence: TGTGCCAGCAGCGATACTTCTAGGCGCGTGAACACTGAAGCTTTCTTT. Encoded protein: CASSDTSRRVNTEAFF.

Here the CDR3 reads CASGQGILYEQYF. The DNA for the CDR3 is TGTGCCAGTGGACAGGGTATCCTCTACGAGCAGTACTTC. V gene TRBV19 combines with J gene TRBJ2-7, with 8 bases identical to TRBD1. This CDR3 has 13 amino acids. V lost 8 bases, J lost 3 bases, and 6 bases stayed unmatched. Germline assignment: CDR1 LNHDA and CDR2 SQIVND (reference sequence).

The chain employs TRBV7-9 and TRBJ2-1, with a possible D match to TRBD1 (6 bases). CDR3 length: 17 amino acids. The ends were cut back, 1 base at V and 2 bases at J, with 15 bases in the middle. The germline V gene has CDR1 SEHNR and CDR2 FQNEAQ (reference sequence). Here the CDR3 reads CASSLGPLQGTYNEQFF. The CDR3 nucleotides read TGTGCCAGCAGCTTAGGGCCGCTGCAGGGGACCTACAATGAGCAGTTCTTC.

The chain has TRBV5-5 and TRBJ2-1; the D gene is possibly TRBD1 (8 bases). V gave up 4 bases and J gave up 8 bases, with 25 bases separating them. The germline V gene encodes CDR1 SGHKS and CDR2 YYEKEE (reference sequence). The CDR3 is 17 residues long. As DNA, the CDR3 is TGTGCCAGCAGCATGACAGGGGAGGGGAGAGCGGGTCATGAGCAGTTCTTC. As protein: CASSMTGEGRAGHEQFF.

The chain combines TRBV5-5 with TRBJ2-3; possible D gene TRBD2, 6 bases. The CDR3 covers 16 residues. V was pared by 6 bases and J by 0 bases, with 17 bases between. The germline CDR1 and CDR2 sequences are SGHKS and YYEKEE (reference sequence). CDR3 nucleotides: TGTGCCAGCACCTCCCGAGGCGGGATTAGCACAGATACGCAGTATTTT. As protein: CASTSRGGISTDTQYF.

This chain joins TRBV6-1 and TRBJ2-7; 9 nucleotides agree with TRBD2. J lost 3 bases, V lost 3 bases, and 9 bases had no gene match. The CDR3 sequence is 16 residues long. Germline CDR1 MNHNS, CDR2 SASEGT. The CDR3 here is CASSEGAGGFNYEQYF. The DNA for the CDR3 is TGTGCCAGCAGTGAGGGGGCGGGGGGGTTTAACTACGAGCAGTACTTC.

The J gene is TRBJ2-5, the V gene TRBV6-5; 7 bases match TRBD1. The J segment lost 1 base and the V segment lost 6 bases, leaving 8 bases of the junction unmatched. Germline V lookup: CDR1 MNHEY, CDR2 SVGAGI. The CDR3 covers 15 residues. This chain's CDR3 is CASRLLGQTQETQYF. The CDR3 DNA sequence: TGTGCCAGCAGGCTACTGGGACAGACCCAAGAGACCCAGTACTTC.

This chain joins TRBV11-2 and TRBJ2-7; 8 positions agree with TRBD1. This CDR3 has 17 amino acids. The V segment lost 4 bases and the J segment 2 bases; nucleotides outside the gene matches: 13. From germline, CDR1 is SGHAT and CDR2 FQNNGV. DNA of the CDR3: TGTGCCAGCAGCTCGCTCCGGAGACAGGGGACGACCTACGAGCAGTACTTC. This codes for CASSSLRRQGTTYEQYF.

This chain uses TRBV4-3 with TRBJ2-7, with 8 positions matching TRBD1. V shed 6 bases and J 2 bases; nucleotides not matched to a gene: 6. The CDR3 is made up of 14 amino acids. From germline, CDR1 is LGHNA and CDR2 YSLEER. CDR3 in amino acids: CASRRTGTAYEQYF. CDR3 sequence (DNA): TGCGCCAGCAGGAGGACAGGGACTGCCTACGAGCAGTACTTC.

This CDR3 is CSVDHRGSGTDTQYF. The CDR3 DNA reads as TGCAGCGTTGATCATCGGGGATCTGGCACAGATACGCAGTATTTT. The chain employs TRBV29-1 and TRBJ2-3; possibly TRBD2 for D (5 bases). This CDR3 region has 15 residues. V lost 3 bases to trimming and J lost 1 base, with 14 bases between them. Germline CDR1 and CDR2: SQVTM and ANQGSEA.

The rearrangement links TRBV2 to TRBJ1-6, with D perhaps matching TRBD1 (5 bases). Trimming removed 4 bases at V and 8 bases at J, with 9 bases between. Germline assignment: CDR1 SNHLY and CDR2 FYNNEI. This CDR3 is built from 13 residues. CDR3 sequence reads: CASSGDSYSPLHF. Here the CDR3 DNA reads TGTGCCAGCAGTGGGGACTCTTATTCACCCCTCCACTTT.